The rows below give T cell receptor beta chains drawn from one sample of a study of cytomegalovirus exposure and HLA in healthy donors. The table came from immunoSEQ multiplex PCR; TCRdb's copy has only in-frame clones and leaves some out. The table records 110,000 or so clones, under 90% of them present only once. The sequencing sample was made of PBMCs. The receptors originated from a woman aged 25 to 39 in good health and CMV-seronegative. CDR3s include the opening cysteine and the closing phenylalanine or tryptophan. Each record gives: D gene, J gene, V gene, clone size, CDR3 DNA, CDR3 protein. A D gene is named only where the DNA matches it firmly. Only some rows state a clone size, as once, few, many or a class for expanded clones.

d_gene: TRBD2; j_gene: TRBJ2-7; v_gene: TRBV7-7; abundance: once; CDR3nt: TGTGCCAGCAGCCCCAGAGGCCTAGCGGCCTCCTACGAGCAGTACTTC; CDR3aa: CASSPRGLAASYEQYF
d_gene: -; j_gene: TRBJ1-5; v_gene: TRBV7-9; abundance: -; CDR3nt: TGTGCCAGCAGCCCACAGGGTGGTAATCAGCCCCAGCATTTT; CDR3aa: CASSPQGGNQPQHF
d_gene: TRBD1; j_gene: TRBJ1-2; v_gene: TRBV29-1; abundance: -; CDR3nt: TGCAGCGTTGAAGATGGGGGACAGGGGGCTTCCTATGGCTACACCTTC; CDR3aa: CSVEDGGQGASYGYTF
d_gene: -; j_gene: TRBJ2-1; v_gene: TRBV27; abundance: -; CDR3nt: TGTGCCAGCAGAAATACAGGGTTAGGGTACAATGAGCAGTTCTTC; CDR3aa: CASRNTGLGYNEQFF
d_gene: -; j_gene: TRBJ2-3; v_gene: TRBV7-9; abundance: -; CDR3nt: TGTGCCAGCAGCTTATATGACTCCACAGATACGCAGTATTTT; CDR3aa: CASSLYDSTDTQYF
d_gene: TRBD1; j_gene: TRBJ2-5; v_gene: TRBV4-2; abundance: -; CDR3nt: TGTGCCAGCAGCCGACCGGGACAGTATTTCCAAGAGACCCAGTACTTC; CDR3aa: CASSRPGQYFQETQYF
d_gene: -; j_gene: TRBJ2-3; v_gene: TRBV9; abundance: -; CDR3nt: TGTGCCAGCAGCGGCGTGGCGGGAAAGCAGTATTTT; CDR3aa: CASSGVAGKQYF
d_gene: TRBD1; j_gene: TRBJ2-2; v_gene: TRBV25-1; abundance: few; CDR3nt: TGTGCCAGCAGAGGGACAGGATACACCGGGGAGCTGTTTTTT; CDR3aa: CASRGTGYTGELFF
d_gene: TRBD1; j_gene: TRBJ2-7; v_gene: TRBV11-1; abundance: -; CDR3nt: TGTGCCAGCAGCTTAGTTGGACAGGGGGCCGTGACCTACGAGCAGTACTTC; CDR3aa: CASSLVGQGAVTYEQYF
d_gene: -; j_gene: TRBJ1-4; v_gene: TRBV7-9; abundance: -; CDR3nt: TGTGCCAGCAGCTTAGAAATGGGTACAGGCATTAATGAAAAACTGTTTTTT; CDR3aa: CASSLEMGTGINEKLFF
d_gene: -; j_gene: TRBJ1-1; v_gene: TRBV5-1; abundance: -; CDR3nt: TGCGCCAGCAGCAAAGGCGGGGCTCACACTGAAGCTTTCTTT; CDR3aa: CASSKGGAHTEAFF
d_gene: TRBD2; j_gene: TRBJ2-3; v_gene: TRBV27; abundance: few; CDR3nt: TGTGCCAGCAGTTTAAAGGGGACGAGGCGGGAGGCCCCCCCAGATACGCAGTATTTT; CDR3aa: CASSLKGTRREAPPDTQYF
d_gene: -; j_gene: TRBJ1-5; v_gene: TRBV28; abundance: -; CDR3nt: TGTGCCAGTCGCGCGGGAATTAATAGCAATCAGCCCCAGCATTTT; CDR3aa: CASRAGINSNQPQHF
d_gene: -; j_gene: TRBJ2-7; v_gene: TRBV13; abundance: -; CDR3nt: TGTGCCAGCAGTTGGACTGGGGGCAGCTCCTACGAGCAGTACTTC; CDR3aa: CASSWTGGSSYEQYF
d_gene: TRBD1; j_gene: TRBJ2-5; v_gene: TRBV28; abundance: few; CDR3nt: TGTGCCAGCAGTCCCCAAGGGACAGGGACCCAAGAGACCCAGTACTTC; CDR3aa: CASSPQGTGTQETQYF
d_gene: TRBD2; j_gene: TRBJ2-3; v_gene: TRBV7-2; abundance: -; CDR3nt: TGTGCCAGCAGCTTAGGGGGTAGCGGGACAGATACGCAGTATTTT; CDR3aa: CASSLGGSGTDTQYF
d_gene: -; j_gene: TRBJ2-1; v_gene: TRBV30; abundance: -; CDR3nt: TGTGCCTGGACAAAGGTCAGGGTAGGGGGTCAGCAGTTCTTC; CDR3aa: CAWTKVRVGGQQFF
d_gene: -; j_gene: TRBJ1-6; v_gene: TRBV19; abundance: few; CDR3nt: TGTGCCAGTAGTATTCGAGGGGGAAATTCACCCCTCCACTTT; CDR3aa: CASSIRGGNSPLHF
d_gene: TRBD1; j_gene: TRBJ2-5; v_gene: TRBV6-6; abundance: -; CDR3nt: TGTGCCAGCAGGAAGGGACAGATTGAAGAGACCCAGTACTTC; CDR3aa: CASRKGQIEETQYF
d_gene: -; j_gene: TRBJ2-3; v_gene: TRBV6-5; abundance: -; CDR3nt: TGTGCCAGCAGTTACGGTCCGGGAAGGGGCACAGATACGCAGTATTTT; CDR3aa: CASSYGPGRGTDTQYF
d_gene: TRBD2; j_gene: TRBJ2-7; v_gene: TRBV5-1; abundance: -; CDR3nt: TGCGCCAGCAGCATGTCAAGCGGGAGTTCCTACGAGCAGTACTTC; CDR3aa: CASSMSSGSSYEQYF
d_gene: TRBD2; j_gene: TRBJ2-1; v_gene: TRBV11-3; abundance: once; CDR3nt: TGTGCCAGCAGCTTAGAGGGTAGCGGGGGGAGCTCCTACAATGAGCAGTTCTTC; CDR3aa: CASSLEGSGGSSYNEQFF
d_gene: -; j_gene: TRBJ2-7; v_gene: TRBV6-6; abundance: -; CDR3nt: TGTGCCGGCGCCGATTCGACCAGGGCAGAGCAGTACTTC; CDR3aa: CAGADSTRAEQYF
d_gene: -; j_gene: TRBJ1-1; v_gene: TRBV7-9; abundance: -; CDR3nt: TGTGCCAGCAGCTTAGTGGACACCAGGGTTGAAGCTTTCTTT; CDR3aa: CASSLVDTRVEAFF
d_gene: TRBD2; j_gene: TRBJ2-1; v_gene: TRBV7-9; abundance: -; CDR3nt: TGTGCCAGCAGCCAGAAAAATAGCGGGAAAGTCTACAATGAGCAGTTCTTC; CDR3aa: CASSQKNSGKVYNEQFF
d_gene: TRBD1; j_gene: TRBJ2-1; v_gene: TRBV5-4; abundance: once; CDR3nt: TGTGCCAGCACCAAGGACAGGGGCTCCTACAATGAGCAGTTCTTC; CDR3aa: CASTKDRGSYNEQFF
d_gene: TRBD2; j_gene: TRBJ2-7; v_gene: TRBV27; abundance: once; CDR3nt: TGTGCCAGCAGTTTATCGGGAGGGCCTAGCTACGAGCAGTACTTC; CDR3aa: CASSLSGGPSYEQYF
d_gene: TRBD2; j_gene: TRBJ2-2; v_gene: TRBV2; abundance: -; CDR3nt: TGTGCCAGCAGTGGGACTAGCGGAGCGAACACCGGGGAGCTGTTTTTT; CDR3aa: CASSGTSGANTGELFF
d_gene: TRBD2; j_gene: TRBJ2-1; v_gene: TRBV7-9; abundance: -; CDR3nt: TGTGCCAGCAGCTTAGTGGAACTAGCGTACAATGAGCAGTTCTTC; CDR3aa: CASSLVELAYNEQFF
d_gene: -; j_gene: TRBJ2-5; v_gene: TRBV7-9; abundance: -; CDR3nt: TGTGCCAGCAGCTTGCGGGGCACCCAAGAGACCCAGTACTTC; CDR3aa: CASSLRGTQETQYF
d_gene: -; j_gene: TRBJ2-1; v_gene: TRBV7-2; abundance: -; CDR3nt: TGTGCCAGCAGCCAAATTCGGGGCTACAATGAGCAGTTCTTC; CDR3aa: CASSQIRGYNEQFF
d_gene: -; j_gene: TRBJ2-3; v_gene: TRBV13; abundance: few; CDR3nt: TGTGCCAGCAGCCTAGGGGGCGGGAGAGGAGATACGCAGTATTTT; CDR3aa: CASSLGGGRGDTQYF
d_gene: -; j_gene: TRBJ1-2; v_gene: TRBV11-2; abundance: once; CDR3nt: TGTGCCAGCAGCTTAGTTCCCATTGACTATGGCTACACCTTC; CDR3aa: CASSLVPIDYGYTF
d_gene: -; j_gene: TRBJ1-5; v_gene: TRBV7-9; abundance: -; CDR3nt: TGTGCCAGCAGCCCCGGGGAATTCAATCAGCCCCAGCATTTT; CDR3aa: CASSPGEFNQPQHF
d_gene: -; j_gene: TRBJ1-3; v_gene: TRBV7-2; abundance: -; CDR3nt: TGTGCCAGCAGCTTCAATCAGGGGTCTGGAAACACCATATATTTT; CDR3aa: CASSFNQGSGNTIYF
d_gene: -; j_gene: TRBJ2-2; v_gene: TRBV11-2; abundance: once; CDR3nt: TGTGCCAGCAGCTTACGGGTTGGAGCCGGGGAGCTGTTTTTT; CDR3aa: CASSLRVGAGELFF
d_gene: -; j_gene: TRBJ1-2; v_gene: TRBV10-2; abundance: -; CDR3nt: TGCGCCAGCACTGCCGGGGCTAACTATGGCTACACCTTC; CDR3aa: CASTAGANYGYTF
d_gene: -; j_gene: TRBJ1-3; v_gene: TRBV7-6; abundance: few; CDR3nt: TGTGCCAGCAGCTTAGCGATCCCGGGGGGCTTTGGAAACACCATATATTTT; CDR3aa: CASSLAIPGGFGNTIYF
d_gene: -; j_gene: TRBJ2-7; v_gene: TRBV10-3; abundance: -; CDR3nt: TGTGCCATCAGTGAGGGACAGAACTACGAGCAGTACTTC; CDR3aa: CAISEGQNYEQYF
d_gene: TRBD1; j_gene: TRBJ2-5; v_gene: TRBV11-2; abundance: -; CDR3nt: TGTGCCAGCAGCCGAGGACTCCGGGACAGGGGCGGAGAGACCCAGTACTTC; CDR3aa: CASSRGLRDRGGETQYF
d_gene: -; j_gene: TRBJ1-4; v_gene: TRBV6-1; abundance: -; CDR3nt: TGTGCCAGCAGTGAAGTAGGGGGAACTAATGAAAAACTGTTTTTT; CDR3aa: CASSEVGGTNEKLFF
d_gene: TRBD1; j_gene: TRBJ2-5; v_gene: TRBV5-1; abundance: -; CDR3nt: TGCGCCAGCAGCTCGAGGACAGGGATGGGAGAGACCCAGTACTTC; CDR3aa: CASSSRTGMGETQYF
d_gene: -; j_gene: TRBJ2-2; v_gene: TRBV7-9; abundance: -; CDR3nt: TGTTCCAGCAGCTACTCCACAGGGTTTGCCACCGGGGAGCTGTTTTTT; CDR3aa: CSSSYSTGFATGELFF
d_gene: -; j_gene: TRBJ1-6; v_gene: TRBV9; abundance: -; CDR3nt: TGTGCCAGCAGCGACGACAGGAACAATTCACCCCTCCACTTT; CDR3aa: CASSDDRNNSPLHF
d_gene: -; j_gene: TRBJ1-5; v_gene: TRBV28; abundance: -; CDR3nt: TGTGCCAGCAGTTTCCACAGGGATGGCAATCAGCCCCAGCATTTT; CDR3aa: CASSFHRDGNQPQHF
d_gene: TRBD1; j_gene: TRBJ2-7; v_gene: TRBV4-2; abundance: -; CDR3nt: TGTGCCAGCAGCCAGGATCCGGGACAGGGGCGCGAGCAGTACTTC; CDR3aa: CASSQDPGQGREQYF
d_gene: -; j_gene: TRBJ2-3; v_gene: TRBV2; abundance: -; CDR3nt: TGTGCCAGCAGTGTGCTCCGACTAGAAGGGAGCACAGATACGCAGTATTTT; CDR3aa: CASSVLRLEGSTDTQYF
d_gene: TRBD1; j_gene: TRBJ1-4; v_gene: TRBV5-5; abundance: -; CDR3nt: TGTGCCAGCAGCCCTACTGGGGACAGTATTGAAAAACTGTTTTTT; CDR3aa: CASSPTGDSIEKLFF
d_gene: -; j_gene: TRBJ1-1; v_gene: TRBV27; abundance: -; CDR3nt: TGTGCCAGCAGTTTAGTAACTAGGGCAGGGGAGAGCTCGCGAGAAGCTTTCTTT; CDR3aa: CASSLVTRAGESSREAFF
d_gene: TRBD1; j_gene: TRBJ1-1; v_gene: TRBV19; abundance: -; CDR3nt: TGTGCCAGTAGTATGAGGGGGCGGGTGGCTGAAGCTTTCTTT; CDR3aa: CASSMRGRVAEAFF
d_gene: TRBD2; j_gene: TRBJ2-3; v_gene: TRBV19; abundance: -; CDR3nt: TGTGCCAGTAGTATAGGACTAGCGGGAGGGACAGATACGCAGTATTTT; CDR3aa: CASSIGLAGGTDTQYF
d_gene: -; j_gene: TRBJ1-6; v_gene: TRBV15; abundance: -; CDR3nt: TGTGCCACCAGCATACAGGGTTATAATTCACCCCTCCACTTT; CDR3aa: CATSIQGYNSPLHF